The sequence of this TCR beta chain was determined in a study of T cells in Graves' hyperthyroidism and ophthalmopathy (dated by TCRdb to between 2019 and 2020). About the study as a whole: Peripheral blood samples were taken at the time of initial diagnosis, prior to any treatment. The study also compared thyroid tissue and blood T-cell repertoires from more than 5 Graves' hyperthyroidism patients. After blood sampling, hyperthyroidism patients were treated with methimazole at a starting dose of 30 mg daily, and ophthalmopathy patients were treated with high-dose intravenous methylprednisolone. An independent validation cohort of fewer than 20 hyperthyroidism patients and roughly 16 patients who later progressed to ophthalmopathy tested prospective prediction of ophthalmopathy. The paper reports TCR Vbeta CDR3 sequencing of about 140 peripheral blood samples: 40 or so ophthalmopathy, around 80 hyperthyroidism and approximately 17 progressor patients. To identify TCR V-J signatures that set the groups apart, the researchers used a discovery cohort of 95 to 100 patients, made up of roughly 45 with Graves' ophthalmopathy and some 56 with stable Graves' hyperthyroidism. The 95 to 100 discovery patients were randomly divided into training and test sets at a 7:3 ratio.

A patient counted as having stable Graves' hyperthyroidism if no progression to ophthalmopathy occurred over 18 months of follow-up. Hyperthyroidism patients were aged 18 to 65 years and newly diagnosed, with disease duration of less than 2 months. The study excluded patients with uncontrolled infections, other autoimmune diseases, pregnancy or lactation. Diagnoses relied on clinical symptoms, serum thyroxine and TRAb, thyroid ultrasound and orbital computed tomography. PBMCs were isolated from about 9.2 ml of fresh peripheral blood by Ficoll-Paque density gradient centrifugation. Trizol reagent was used to extract total RNA, and RNA quality was then checked on an Agilent 2100 Bioanalyzer. Regarding this clonotype: Its binding antigen is unknown. This may come from a read error, since a much larger clone is one base off.

Study-level results and caveats: During validation, the model predicted progression to ophthalmopathy a median of about 6.3 months ahead of onset, with approximately 70% sensitivity and 72% to 80% specificity. A 13 V-J signature model separated ophthalmopathy from stable hyperthyroidism, with just over 85% sensitivity and roughly 81% specificity in cross-validation and 80%/75% in testing. Most expanded thyroid clonotypes (frequency above 0.001) were also detected in blood, suggesting blood repertoires may reflect thyroid immune responses. No statistical method was used to set the sample size in advance, and investigators knew the group allocation.

The TCR beta CDR3 regions were amplified from RNA transcripts. The first round of RT-PCR for the TCR CDR3 was performed with the HTBI primer set and the Qiagen OneStep RT-PCR kit. The libraries were constructed in a second round of multiplex PCR and then size-selected and purified. The libraries were sequenced on an Illumina HiSeq2000 using paired-end 100 bp reads. Concerning the study's data processing: Raw data were processed with SOAPnuke, discarding reads with adapters, uncalled bases, mean Phred below 15, or no exact constant-primer or identifier match. High-quality paired reads were merged using COPE v1.2.5, and each unique nucleotide sequence was defined as a clonotype. MiTCR v1.1 was used to align the clonotypes against IMGT TRBV, TRBD and TRBJ reference segments. Only V-J combinations with frequency above 0.0001, covering 99% to 99.2% of repertoires, were analysed. A TCS score was defined as the ratio of F50 (clonal expansion) to E x V (chaos), with BLOSUM62-based TCRdist applied between CDR3 peptides within each V-J. Welch's t-statistics and random forest reduced 500 to 550 V-J features to roughly 13, which were used in a naive Bayes classifier (R e1071). TCRdb reworked the public reads: Q25 trimming with fastp, MiXCR clone assembly, productive beta chains retained. One record per CDR3 amino acid sequence lists the most common genes and DNA. TCRdb's processing, not the study's, gives the V and J calls here. Within this sample are some 200,000 distinct CDR3 sequences, with 17% of them counted one time only. Roughly 50% of the sample goes to the ten largest clones.

The CDR3 holds 14 amino acids from the cysteine to the phenylalanine. The read is trimmed to its CDR3 DNA, 42 bases read in frame from base 1. From the germline V gene (reference sequence), CDR1 is DFQATT and CDR2 is SNEGSKA. The specimen was blood. Here the chain combines TRBV20-1 and TRBJ2-3; 6 matching bases give a weak D call of TRBD1. The TCR sequence derives from a man aged 50-59 years with Graves' hyperthyroidism. The CDR3 region: CSVRDPRGEDTQYF. In nucleotide form, the sequence is TGCAGTGTTAGAGATCCCAGGGGCGAAGATACGCAGTATTTT.